The next 13 T cell receptor beta chains were all read from a single sample in a study of radiotherapy plus CTLA-4 blockade in lung cancer. The data were produced by immunoSEQ multiplex PCR, yet TCRdb's version contains in-frame clones alone and is incomplete. The sample records 43,000 or so clones, roughly 60% being singletons. Sequencing used peripheral blood, obtained from a patient treated with radiotherapy plus ipilimumab. The receptor set was obtained from a human donor with non-small cell lung cancer who had a partial response to radiotherapy plus ipilimumab.

The rearrangement joins TRBV30 to TRBJ1-5; 8 nucleotides agree with TRBD1. Looked up from germline, CDR1 is GTSNPN and CDR2 is SVGIG (reference sequence). The CDR3 is made up of 16 amino acids. The V gene end was trimmed by 0 bases and the J gene end by 0 bases; junction bases not matched to a gene: 4. The CDR3 sequence is CAWSVGGQDSNQPQHF. DNA for the CDR3: TGTGCCTGGAGTGTAGGGGGACAGGATAGCAATCAGCCCCAGCATTTT.

The chain combines TRBV6-5 with TRBJ2-1; TRBD1 aligns across 8 bases. Per the germline V gene, CDR1 is MNHEY and CDR2 is SVGAGI. The CDR3 consists of 13 residues. The junction had 4 bases not matched to a gene; V was cut back by 5 bases and J by 7 bases. CDR3: CASSNDRGNEQFF. In DNA, the CDR3 is TGTGCCAGCAGTAACGACAGGGGAAATGAGCAGTTCTTC.

The rearrangement uses TRBV7-9 and TRBJ2-1, with 9 bases fitting TRBD2. In germline, CDR1 is SEHNR, CDR2 FQNEAQ (reference sequence). The CDR3 has 15 amino acids. The ends lost 5 bases at V and 6 bases at J; junction bases unmatched: 8. The CDR3 loop is CASSANRSGSNEQFF. CDR3 DNA: TGTGCCAGCAGCGCCAATCGTAGCGGGAGCAATGAGCAGTTCTTC.

The gene calls are TRBV6-6 and TRBJ2-3, with D possibly being TRBD2 (5 bases). CDR1 is MNHNY, CDR2 SVGAGI, per germline (reference sequence). V lost 9 bases to trimming and J lost 0 bases, with 10 bases between them. The CDR3 sequence is 13 residues long. In DNA, the CDR3 is TGTGCCAGTAGCTGGACTAGCACAGATACGCAGTATTTT. Encoded protein: CASSWTSTDTQYF.

The V gene is TRBV5-6, the J gene TRBJ1-4; D not resolved. From germline, CDR1 is SGHDT and CDR2 YYEEEE. The germline V and J ends were trimmed by 1 base and 2 bases, with 6 bases remaining between them. The CDR3 length is 14 residues. The CDR3 region is CASSLLQTNEKLFF. The CDR3 DNA sequence: TGTGCCAGCAGCTTGCTACAGACTAATGAAAAACTGTTTTTT.

The chain is built from TRBV5-1 and TRBJ1-1; no clear D gene. Germline lookup yields CDR1 SGHRS and CDR2 YFSETQ. Between the trimmed V and J ends, which lost 1 base and 3 bases, there was a span of 10 bases. CDR3 length: 14 amino acids. CDR3 protein: CASSLSGFHTEAFF. Here the CDR3 DNA reads TGCGCCAGCAGCTTGTCGGGATTTCACACTGAAGCTTTCTTT.

This clone turned up a few times. V usage is TRBV9 and J usage is TRBJ2-1; TRBD1 is a possible D gene (6 bases). Germline lookup yields CDR1 SGDLS and CDR2 YYNGEE. Trimming took 3 bases from V and 0 from J, leaving 16 bases between them. The CDR3 runs 17 residues. The CDR3, as DNA: TGTGCCAGCAGCGCAGGGGTCAACCCGGGCTCCTACAATGAGCAGTTCTTC. This gives the protein CASSAGVNPGSYNEQFF.

This clone came up a few times. The V and J genes are TRBV2 and TRBJ2-3, with D perhaps TRBD1 (5 bases). Trimming cost V 4 bases and J 5 bases, with 10 bases left between them. Per the germline V gene, CDR1 is SNHLY and CDR2 is FYNNEI. The CDR3 runs to 13 residues. CDR3 nucleotides: TGTGCCAGCAGTGTCATGGGGCGAGATACGCAGTATTTT. The encoded protein is CASSVMGRDTQYF.

This chain links TRBV7-3 with TRBJ1-2; a weak D match, TRBD1 (6 bases). From germline, CDR1 is SGHTA and CDR2 FQGTGA. V gave up 4 bases and J gave up 8 bases, with 14 bases separating them. There are 13 residues in the CDR3. Here the CDR3 DNA reads TGTGCCAGCAGCTCGACAGGATTGCGGGGCTACACCTTC. Encoded protein: CASSSTGLRGYTF.

V gene TRBV29-1 combines with J gene TRBJ2-1; 10 bases fit TRBD2. V shed 2 bases, J shed 2 bases, and the junction held 12 bases outside the gene matches. This CDR3 spans 18 amino acids. CDR1 and CDR2 (germline): SQVTM, ANQGSEA. Written as DNA, the CDR3 is TGCAGCGTTGAACCCCCACCAGGAACTAGCGGGACCTACAATGAGCAGTTCTTC. Translation: CSVEPPPGTSGTYNEQFF.

The V call is TRBV5-1, the J call TRBJ2-3, with TRBD2 matching 8 bases. Trimming took 3 bases from V and 2 from J; bases not matched to a gene: 8. The CDR3 extends over 16 amino acids. The germline gives CDR1 SGHRS, CDR2 YFSETQ. This chain's CDR3 is CASSSGGSGDTDTQYF. The CDR3 bases are TGCGCCAGCAGCTCCGGGGGTAGCGGGGACACAGATACGCAGTATTTT.

The rearrangement uses TRBV9 and TRBJ1-1; no firm D call. Germline V gives CDR1 SGDLS, CDR2 YYNGEE. CDR3 length: 14 amino acids. V lost 0 bases and J lost 6, with 12 bases in between. CDR3 in amino acids: CASSVGPGEAEAFF. The DNA of the CDR3 is TGTGCCAGCAGCGTAGGTCCCGGGGAGGCTGAAGCTTTCTTT.

This clone was detected a few times. J is TRBJ2-3 and V is TRBV6-6; D remains unclear. Germline V gives CDR1 MNHNY, CDR2 SVGAGI (reference sequence). The CDR3 is 13 residues long. V dropped 0 bases and J dropped 6 bases, with 7 bases sitting between them. The CDR3 nucleotides read TGTGCCAGCAGTTACTCGTTACTGGATACGCAGTATTTT. Its protein is CASSYSLLDTQYF.